The 13 T cell receptor beta chains reported below all come from one sample, sequenced in a study of CD8+ T cells in alopecia areata. Treatment in this sample: oral pan-JAK inhibitor, 5-10 mg twice daily. Alopecia areata patients provided lesional scalp punch biopsies and peripheral blood, both collected for the study. After isolation, RNA underwent reverse transcription to generate cDNA as the sequencing template. Some clones are missing from TCRdb's copy, which holds only in-frame ones; the method was immunoSEQ multiplex PCR. Seen here are around 21,000 clones, 50% to 60% observed once, and the top ten hold roughly 8.2%. The sample here was skin, taken at week 4, from a patient treated with tofacitinib. The receptor set was obtained from a human donor with alopecia areata.

The chain recombines TRBV29-1 with TRBJ1-1; TRBD1 aligns across 7 bases. With V trimmed by 6 bases and J by 1 base, 17 bases remained unmatched. Germline assignment: CDR1 SQVTM and CDR2 ANQGSEA. This CDR3 is 17 amino acids long. The CDR3 here is CSVMETYLRTGNTEAFF. DNA of the CDR3: TGCAGCGTCATGGAAACGTACCTTCGGACAGGGAACACTGAAGCTTTCTTT.

The chain carries TRBV15 and TRBJ1-3; D ambiguous. Germline lookup yields CDR1 LNHNV and CDR2 YYDKDF (reference sequence). The CDR3 covers 13 residues. V gave up 5 bases and J gave up 2 bases, with 7 bases separating them. CDR3 in amino acids: CATSDDTGNTIYF. The CDR3 region has the DNA TGTGCCACCAGCGACGATACTGGAAACACCATATATTTT.

This sequence joins TRBV29-1 and TRBJ2-3, with 8 bases lining up with TRBD2. Germline V gene data show CDR1 as SQVTM and CDR2 as ANQGSEA. The CDR3 is 13 residues long. After removal of 1 base from V and 5 bases from J, the junction contained 2 bases not matched to a gene. CDR3 sequence (DNA): TGCAGCGTTGAAGCTCGGGGGGGAGATACGCAGTATTTT. It encodes CSVEARGGDTQYF.

This clone was counted between two and nine times. Here the CDR3 DNA reads TGTGCCAGCAACCAGGGTTTGGCACAGTATTTT. Its translation: CASNQGLAQYF. This chain connects TRBV6-5 to TRBJ2-3; tentatively, D is TRBD1 (5 bases). V lost 7 bases and J 12 bases, leaving 14 bases between the germline ends. The CDR3 sequence is 11 residues long. Germline-derived CDR1 and CDR2 are MNHEY and SVGAGI.

The chain combines TRBV28 with TRBJ2-3, with a tentative D call TRBD1 (5 bases). Germline CDR1 and CDR2: MDHEN and SYDVKM. CDR3 size: 12 residues. The V gene lost 2 bases and the J gene lost 8 bases, with 8 bases spanning the gap. The CDR3 here is CASSLPQGTQYF. The DNA for the CDR3 is TGTGCCAGCAGTTTACCCCAGGGTACGCAGTATTTT.

In its sample, this clone was seen a few times. The rearrangement links TRBV6-5 to TRBJ2-7; TRBD2 is a possible D gene (7 bases). The V end was cut by 6 bases, the J end by 2 bases, with 8 bases between. The CDR3 has 12 residues. Germline CDR1 reads MNHEY; CDR2 reads SVGAGI. In nucleotides, the CDR3 is TGTGCCAGCAGAGGGGGGGCCTACGAGCAGTACTTC. Its protein product is CASRGGAYEQYF.

This sequence joins TRBV18 and TRBJ2-7, with D maybe TRBD1 (5 bases). With 5 bases removed from V and 5 bases from J, the gap between germline ends came to 16 bases. The CDR3 length is 14 residues. Germline loops: CDR1 KGHSH, CDR2 LQKENI. CDR3 nucleotide sequence: TGTGCCAGCTCATCTTATCAGGGTGTCCACGAGCAGTACTTC. It is translated as CASSSYQGVHEQYF.

V is TRBV10-3 and J is TRBJ1-1, with a weak D call TRBD1 (6 bases). The V and J ends lost 3 bases and 3 bases respectively, with 11 bases between them. The CDR3 spans 14 residues. Germline CDR1 reads ENHRY; CDR2 reads SYGVKD. The CDR3 loop reads CAISEAGEDTEAFF. Here the CDR3 DNA reads TGTGCCATCAGTGAAGCAGGGGAAGACACTGAAGCTTTCTTT.

This clone showed up just once. The chain employs TRBV9 and TRBJ2-1, with 9 bases fitting TRBD2. CDR1 is SGDLS, CDR2 YYNGEE, per germline. CDR3 size: 15 residues. V lost 2 bases, J lost 4 bases, and 4 bases stayed unmatched. The CDR3 sequence is CASSVSGGGYNEQFF. The DNA of the CDR3 is TGTGCCAGCAGCGTTAGCGGGGGAGGGTACAATGAGCAGTTCTTC.

This clone showed up just once. Other DNA variants within this sample encode the same CDR3. The chain has TRBV11-2 and TRBJ2-1; D is possibly TRBD1 (6 bases). The germline gives CDR1 SGHAT, CDR2 FQNNGV. This CDR3 contains 11 residues. V lost 4 bases and J 12 bases, leaving 10 bases between the germline ends. As DNA, the CDR3 is TGTGCCAGCAGCTCCCCGACAGGGCAGTTCTTC. This encodes CASSSPTGQFF.

V usage is TRBV19 and J usage is TRBJ1-5; 9 bases line up with TRBD1. The germline V gene encodes CDR1 LNHDA and CDR2 SQIVND (reference sequence). J gave up 2 bases and V 6 bases, and 11 bases lay outside the gene matches. There are 17 residues in the CDR3. This chain's CDR3 is CASSNPSTGGRNQPQHF. CDR3 coding DNA: TGTGCCAGTAGCAACCCATCGACAGGGGGTCGCAATCAGCCCCAGCATTTT. The variable domain in full, with the rest retrieved from reference TRBV19 and TRBJ1-5, is DGGITQSPKYLFRKEGQNVTLSCEQNLNHDAMYWYRQDPGQGLRLIYYSQIVNDFQKGDIAEGYSVSREKKESFPLTVTSAQKNPTAFYLCASSNPSTGGRNQPQHFGDGTRLSIL.

The CDR3 spells CASTEAFF. In DNA, the CDR3 is TGTGCCAGTACCGAGGCTTTCTTT. The V and J genes are TRBV19 and TRBJ1-1; D unresolved. Trimming cost V 7 bases and J 11 bases, with 5 bases left between them. CDR1 is LNHDA, CDR2 SQIVND, per germline (reference sequence). This CDR3 comprises 8 residues.

This clone was counted only a few times. The rearrangement links TRBV7-8 to TRBJ2-7; a weak D match, TRBD2 (5 bases). Germline V CDR1 and CDR2: SGHVS, FQNEAQ. The CDR3 covers 15 residues. The germline V and J ends were trimmed by 1 base and 3 bases, with 13 bases remaining between them. CDR3 DNA sequence: TGTGCCAGCAGCTTAGTTTCTGTGAGGGACTACGAGCAGTACTTC. It encodes CASSLVSVRDYEQYF.